These 23 T cell receptor beta chains originate from one sample sequenced in a study of technical replicates of blood from a handful of donors. Measured with immunoSEQ multiplex PCR; TCRdb has only the in-frame clones, and not every one. The sample lists tens of thousands of clones, 91% occurring once. Material for sequencing was T cells isolated from PBMCs. Source of these receptors: a human donor in good health. Some clones in this sample may be carry-over from other donors' samples.

The chain carries TRBV4-1 and TRBJ1-1; TRBD1 might be the D (5 bases). Trimming took off 0 bases at V and 10 bases at J, with 21 bases between the two ends. The germline V gene has CDR1 MGHRA and CDR2 YSYEKL. This CDR3 is 16 amino acids long. CDR3: CASSQDLGRAGTGAFF. The CDR3 nucleotides read TGCGCCAGCAGCCAAGATCTCGGCAGGGCTGGAACGGGAGCTTTCTTT.

The V call is TRBV25-1, the J call TRBJ1-1, with 9 nucleotides matching TRBD1. V trimming: 5 bases; J trimming: 3 bases; junction bases outside the gene matches: 4. Germline V CDR1 and CDR2: MGHDK, SYGVNS. The CDR3 is 14 residues long. This CDR3 reads CASSSRTGDTEAFF. DNA for the CDR3: TGTGCCAGCAGTTCCCGGACAGGGGACACTGAAGCTTTCTTT.

The chain employs TRBV27 and TRBJ1-1; D is undetermined. Trimming shortened V by 0 bases and J by 1 base, and 9 bases separated the two germline ends. Per germline, CDR1 MNHEY and CDR2 SMNVEV (reference sequence). The length of the CDR3 is 15 residues. DNA of the CDR3: TGTGCCAGCAGTTTATCGTCCCATCCGAACACTGAAGCTTTCTTT. Its translation: CASSLSSHPNTEAFF.

The genes are TRBV2 and TRBJ2-2; a possible D gene is TRBD2 (6 bases). With 6 bases removed from V and 3 bases from J, the gap between germline ends came to 14 bases. The CDR3 totals 15 residues. Germline lookup yields CDR1 SNHLY and CDR2 FYNNEI. CDR3 DNA sequence: TGTGCCAGCAGCAGGAGGGAAATCGACACCGGGGAGCTGTTTTTT. It is translated as CASSRREIDTGELFF.

V usage is TRBV19 and J usage is TRBJ2-7; D remains unclear. There are 12 residues in the CDR3. V lost 4 bases to trimming and J lost 8 bases, with 12 bases between them. Germline CDR1 reads LNHDA; CDR2 reads SQIVND (reference sequence). The DNA of the CDR3 is TGTGCCAGTAGTACCTCCGGTGGGCAGCAGTACTTC. Amino acid sequence: CASSTSGGQQYF.

The chain links TRBV6-6 to TRBJ2-5; the match to TRBD2 covers 9 bases. CDR3 length: 15 residues. Germline V CDR1 and CDR2: MNHNY, SVGAGI (reference sequence). The trim removed 4 bases at V and 5 bases at J, leaving 8 bases unmatched. CDR3 nucleotide sequence: TGTGCCAGCAGTTTAGCGGGAGTAAAGGGTGAGACCCAGTACTTC. Its translation is CASSLAGVKGETQYF.

The chain uses TRBV18 and TRBJ2-7; 7 nucleotides agree with TRBD2. In germline, CDR1 is KGHSH, CDR2 LQKENI. V lost 4 bases, J lost 3 bases, and 6 bases stayed unmatched. The CDR3 consists of 14 residues. The CDR3 DNA is TGTGCCAGCTCACTGGGGACGGGAGGCTACGAGCAGTACTTC. Protein product: CASSLGTGGYEQYF.

V and J are TRBV7-2 and TRBJ2-7, with TRBD2 identical over 9 bases. This CDR3 is built from 14 residues. The germline V gene encodes CDR1 SGHTA and CDR2 FQGNSA. Trimming cost V 3 bases and J 2 bases; bases outside gene matches: 2. Written as DNA, the CDR3 is TGTGCCAGCAGCTTCGCGGGAGGGCCCTACGAGCAGTACTTC. Amino acid sequence: CASSFAGGPYEQYF.

The rearrangement joins TRBV18 to TRBJ2-7; 8 positions agree with TRBD1. Per germline, CDR1 KGHSH and CDR2 LQKENI. The ends lost 3 bases at V and 6 bases at J; junction bases unmatched: 13. This CDR3 contains 16 residues. CDR3 DNA: TGTGCCAGCTCACCCGTGCACTCCGGACAGGGATCCGAGCAGTACTTC. Translated: CASSPVHSGQGSEQYF.

The chain is built from TRBV5-4 and TRBJ1-1, with 7 bases aligning to TRBD1. Germline V gives CDR1 SGHNT, CDR2 YYREEE (reference sequence). V gave up 1 base and J gave up 3 bases; unmatched junction bases: 0. The CDR3 spans 13 residues. CDR3 coding DNA: TGTGCCAGCAGCTTGACAGGGGACACTGAAGCTTTCTTT. Amino acid sequence: CASSLTGDTEAFF. The full variable domain, completed using reference TRBV5-4 and TRBJ1-1, is ETGVTQSPTHLIKTRGQQVTLRCSSQSGHNTVSWYQQALGQGPQFIFQYYREEENGRGNFPPRFSGLQFPNYSSELNVNALELDDSALYLCASSLTGDTEAFFGQGTRLTVV.

The chain is built from TRBV6-1 and TRBJ1-5; 7 bases fit TRBD1. From germline, CDR1 is MNHNS and CDR2 SASEGT. This CDR3 contains 15 residues. V was clipped by 9 bases and J by 1 base; unmatched bases: 9. The CDR3 nucleotides read TGTGCCAGTGGGGACAGCAGCTGGAGCAATCAGCCCCAGCATTTT. It translates to CASGDSSWSNQPQHF.

The chain carries TRBV7-2 and TRBJ2-7; 10 bases line up with TRBD1. The CDR3 contains 16 residues. Germline trimming cut 1 base from V and 5 bases from J; bases unmatched to any gene: 8. Germline-derived CDR1 and CDR2 are SGHTA and FQGNSA. CDR3 in amino acids: CASSLGPGTGDHEQYF. The CDR3 DNA sequence: TGTGCCAGCAGCTTAGGTCCCGGGACAGGGGATCACGAGCAGTACTTC.

The chain couples TRBV6-1 to TRBJ2-5; D is unclear. Trimming pared 2 bases from V and 4 bases from J, leaving 5 bases between. CDR3 length: 12 residues. In germline, CDR1 is MNHNS, CDR2 SASEGT. The CDR3, as DNA: TGTGCCAGCAGTGAACTTAGAGAGACCCAGTACTTC. Translation gives CASSELRETQYF.

This chain uses TRBV7-8 with TRBJ2-7; 9 bases match TRBD1. Germline values: CDR1 SGHVS, CDR2 FQNEAQ. The CDR3 length is 14 residues. V lost 3 bases, J lost 4 bases, and 4 bases stayed unmatched. The CDR3 here is CASSLGTGIYEQYF. In DNA form, the CDR3 reads TGTGCCAGCAGCTTGGGGACAGGGATTTACGAGCAGTACTTC.

CDR3 bases: TGTGCCAGCAGGCAAGCCAGGGATGGCTACACCTTC. Translation: CASRQARDGYTF. This chain uses TRBV6-5 with TRBJ1-2; maybe TRBD1 (5 bases). The CDR3 runs to 12 residues. From germline, CDR1 is MNHEY and CDR2 SVGAGI. V was shortened by 6 bases and J by 6 bases, with 11 bases between the two germline ends.

The J gene is TRBJ2-7, the V gene TRBV4-1; 10 bases are shared with TRBD2. This CDR3 has 16 amino acids. V was clipped by 0 bases and J by 4 bases; unmatched bases: 6. Germline loops: CDR1 MGHRA, CDR2 YSYEKL. The CDR3 spells CASSQDDLAGAYEQYF. CDR3 nucleotides: TGCGCCAGCAGCCAAGATGACCTAGCGGGAGCTTACGAGCAGTACTTC.

This chain links TRBV9 with TRBJ2-1; 7 bases agree with TRBD2. Germline V lookup: CDR1 SGDLS, CDR2 YYNGEE. The V segment lost 4 bases and the J segment 2 bases; nucleotides outside the gene matches: 6. CDR3 length: 15 residues. CDR3 sequence reads: CASSRLAVPYNEQFF. The CDR3 region has the DNA TGTGCCAGCAGCCGACTAGCTGTTCCCTACAATGAGCAGTTCTTC. Full variable domain (rest looked up from reference TRBV9 and TRBJ2-1): DSGVTQTPKHLITATGQRVTLRCSPRSGDLSVYWYQQSLDQGLQFLIQYYNGEERAKGNILERFSAQQFPDLHSELNLSSLELGDSALYFCASSRLAVPYNEQFFGPGTRLTVL.

The rearrangement uses TRBV23-1 and TRBJ2-3; 12 nucleotides agree with TRBD2. TRBV23-1 is noted as an ORF with a role that remains uncertain. Germline trimming cut 4 bases from V and 3 bases from J; bases unmatched to any gene: 14. This CDR3 has 19 residues. The chain's CDR3 is CASSPLPAQLAGGTDTQYF. The CDR3 DNA is TGCGCCAGCAGTCCTCTTCCCGCTCAACTAGCGGGAGGTACAGATACGCAGTATTTT.

The chain is built from TRBV6-5 and TRBJ1-1; D unclear. From germline, CDR1 is MNHEY and CDR2 SVGAGI. This CDR3 is built from 13 residues. V lost 4 bases and J 6 bases, leaving 12 bases between the germline ends. The CDR3 loop is CASSSNLLAEAFF. In nucleotides, the CDR3 is TGTGCCAGCAGTTCCAACCTACTCGCTGAAGCTTTCTTT.

This clone was counted a single time. The rearrangement links TRBV2 to TRBJ2-4; maybe TRBD1 (5 bases). Germline V gene data show CDR1 as SNHLY and CDR2 as FYNNEI. V dropped 4 bases and J dropped 4 bases, with 17 bases sitting between them. There are 16 residues in the CDR3. CDR3 in amino acids: CASSGGKRQGKNIQYF. CDR3 in DNA: TGTGCCAGCAGTGGGGGTAAACGGCAGGGAAAAAACATTCAGTACTTC.

The chain combines TRBV28 with TRBJ1-5; 7 nucleotides line up with TRBD1. V gave up 5 bases and J gave up 4 bases; unmatched junction bases: 11. The CDR3 extends over 16 amino acids. In germline, CDR1 is MDHEN, CDR2 SYDVKM. The CDR3 sequence: CASSTYRIQGNQPQHF. The CDR3 DNA is TGTGCCAGCAGTACCTACCGTATACAGGGGAATCAGCCCCAGCATTTT.

J is TRBJ2-1 and V is TRBV6-4, with TRBD1 as a possible D gene (6 bases). V was shortened by 0 bases and J by 3 bases, with 21 bases between the two germline ends. Germline CDR1 MRHNA, CDR2 SNTAGT. The CDR3 is made up of 19 amino acids. CDR3 amino acids: CASSDSTGFWEILYNEQFF. The CDR3, as DNA: TGTGCCAGCAGTGACTCGACAGGCTTTTGGGAGATTCTCTACAATGAGCAGTTCTTC.

This clone came up once. The DNA for the CDR3 is TGTGCCAGCAGTTATTCGGCGAGGGCGAACACTGAAGCTTTCTTT. Amino acid sequence: CASSYSARANTEAFF. The V and J genes are TRBV6-5 and TRBJ1-1; no clear D gene. Germline lookup yields CDR1 MNHEY and CDR2 SVGAGI. Trimming removed 3 bases from V and 1 base from J, with 12 bases in between. The CDR3 is 15 residues long.